This is a list of T cell receptor beta chains from one sample in a study of cytomegalovirus exposure and HLA in healthy donors. Sequencing used immunoSEQ multiplex PCR; TCRdb keeps in-frame clones, though not all of them. The table lists around 99,000 clones, about 80% of them singletons. The sample comprised PBMCs. All receptors derive from a woman in her forties or fifties in good health and CMV-seropositive. Each CDR3 is given without its conserved first and last residue. Each record gives: clone size, V gene, J gene, CDR3 protein. Only part of the rows carry a size: once, few, many, or a class if the clone is expanded.

NA	TRBV5-1	TRBJ2-1	ASSLEAGGGNEQF
NA	TRBV14	TRBJ1-1	ASSQRRNTEAF
NA	TRBV6-1	TRBJ2-1	ASSEGPGGYHNEQF
NA	TRBV9	TRBJ2-5	ASSVNTGGAETQY
NA	TRBV7-2	TRBJ2-3	ASSLAVRRPADTQY
NA	TRBV20-1	TRBJ1-1	SAGTEAF
NA	TRBV27	TRBJ2-3	ASSFPMAAGGPSDTQY
NA	TRBV5-1	TRBJ2-5	ASSVTGVQETQY
NA	TRBV7-2	TRBJ1-4	ASRWGGLPNEKLF
NA	TRBV6-4	TRBJ1-1	ASSDSGRGDTEAF
NA	TRBV9	TRBJ1-2	ASSVDLRDRPSNYGYT
NA	TRBV19	TRBJ2-3	ASTIGGDGDTQY
NA	TRBV18	TRBJ1-3	ASSPSGSFSSGNTIY
NA	TRBV5-6	TRBJ2-3	ASSFPSGGTDTQY
NA	TRBV7-9	TRBJ2-7	ASSLTTRQY
NA	TRBV7-6	TRBJ2-3	ASVLRRGRHLGKITDTQY
once	TRBV5-4	TRBJ2-2	ASSGGASGASGNTGELF
few	TRBV7-3	TRBJ2-5	ASSPWAGGQETQY
once	TRBV5-1	TRBJ2-3	ASSPGQDTDTQY
NA	TRBV19	TRBJ2-1	ASSKAGEPYNEQF
NA	TRBV7-6	TRBJ1-4	ASSLYLGAQKLF
NA	TRBV5-6	TRBJ2-1	ASSLALAGSYNEQF
NA	TRBV13	TRBJ1-2	ASSRGDLGYGYT
NA	TRBV7-2	TRBJ2-1	ASSLGGSLSSYNEQF
NA	TRBV19	TRBJ1-1	ASHSGTLEAF
NA	TRBV18	TRBJ1-6	ASSPGTGSSYNSPLH
few	TRBV4-3	TRBJ2-7	ASSQSLAGVEQY
once	TRBV9	TRBJ2-7	ASSVGASGSSYEQY
NA	TRBV7-2	TRBJ1-1	ASSLRQNTEAF
NA	TRBV18	TRBJ2-7	ASSPQRDYEQY
NA	TRBV6-5	TRBJ1-5	ASRITEGQPQH
NA	TRBV2	TRBJ1-2	ASSMGGSHNYGYT
few	TRBV6-5	TRBJ2-5	AISSEAGVETQY
NA	TRBV9	TRBJ2-7	ASSVGLGQGYEQY
NA	TRBV2	TRBJ2-1	ASSDLLAGGYNEQF
NA	TRBV7-9	TRBJ1-2	ASSLGGRDGYT
NA	TRBV29-1	TRBJ2-1	SVGTIYHNEQF
NA	TRBV5-4	TRBJ2-3	ASTGGLAGGPVSDTQY
NA	TRBV7-8	TRBJ1-6	ASSLAQQGARSPLH
NA	TRBV5-4	TRBJ2-4	ASSPSGGLSKNIQY
NA	TRBV19	TRBJ2-6	ASSGGSGANVLT
once	TRBV7-9	TRBJ2-5	ASSLVTGRAETQY